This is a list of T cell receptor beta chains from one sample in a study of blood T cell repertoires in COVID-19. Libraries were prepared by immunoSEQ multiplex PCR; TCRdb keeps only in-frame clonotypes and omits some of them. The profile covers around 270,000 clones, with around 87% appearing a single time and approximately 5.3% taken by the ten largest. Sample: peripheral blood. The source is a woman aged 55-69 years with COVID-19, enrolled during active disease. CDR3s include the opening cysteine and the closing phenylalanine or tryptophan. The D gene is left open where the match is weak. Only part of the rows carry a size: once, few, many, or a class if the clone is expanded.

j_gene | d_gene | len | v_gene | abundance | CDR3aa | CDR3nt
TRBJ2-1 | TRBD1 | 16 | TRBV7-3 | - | CASSPQGASSYNEQFF | TGTGCCAGCAGCCCCCAGGGGGCCAGCTCCTACAATGAGCAGTTCTTC
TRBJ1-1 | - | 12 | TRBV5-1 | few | CASSGRGTEAFF | TGCGCCAGCAGTGGACGGGGAACTGAAGCTTTCTTT
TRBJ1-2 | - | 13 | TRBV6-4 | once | CASTLDLVYGYTF | TGTGCCAGCACCCTAGACCTCGTCTATGGCTACACCTTC
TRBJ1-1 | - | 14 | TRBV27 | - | CASSMGSLNTEAFF | TGTGCCAGCAGCATGGGCAGCTTGAACACTGAAGCTTTCTTT
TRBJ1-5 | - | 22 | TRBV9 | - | CASSVGARPTATGANSNQPQHF | TGTGCCAGCAGCGTAGGGGCCCGCCCTACCGCGACAGGAGCAAATAGCAATCAGCCCCAGCATTTT
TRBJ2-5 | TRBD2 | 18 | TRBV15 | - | CATSRGGLAGGSQETQYF | TGTGCCACCAGCAGAGGTGGGCTAGCGGGAGGGTCCCAAGAGACCCAGTACTTC
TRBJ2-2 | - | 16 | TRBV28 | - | CASSHPDFTNTGELFF | TGTGCCAGCAGCCATCCGGACTTTACGAACACCGGGGAGCTGTTTTTT
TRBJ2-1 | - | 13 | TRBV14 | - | CASSQDLSRAQFF | TGTGCCAGCAGCCAAGATTTGAGTCGAGCGCAGTTCTTC
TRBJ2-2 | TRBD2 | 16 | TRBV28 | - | CASRSRLAGGTGELFF | TGTGCCAGCAGATCTAGACTAGCGGGAGGCACCGGGGAGCTGTTTTTT
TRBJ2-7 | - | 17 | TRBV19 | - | CASSTPSTGLPSGEQYF | TGTGCCAGTAGCACTCCATCAACGGGACTCCCTTCGGGCGAGCAGTACTTC
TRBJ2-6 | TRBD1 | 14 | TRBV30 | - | CAWARGSGANVLTF | TGTGCCTGGGCCAGGGGGTCCGGGGCCAACGTCCTGACTTTC
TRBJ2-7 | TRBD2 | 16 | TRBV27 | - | CASSPLLRLAGYEQYF | TGTGCCAGCAGTCCCCTTCTCCGGCTAGCGGGCTACGAGCAGTACTTC
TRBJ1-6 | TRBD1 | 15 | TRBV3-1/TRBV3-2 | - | CASSQRQGVNSPLHF | TGTGCCAGCAGCCAACGACAGGGGGTAAATTCACCCCTCCACTTT
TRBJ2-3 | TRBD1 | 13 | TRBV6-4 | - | CASSGQGRDTQYF | TGTGCCAGCAGCGGACAGGGAAGAGATACGCAGTATTTT
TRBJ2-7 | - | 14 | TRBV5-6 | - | CASSLGRASYEQYF | TGTGCCAGCAGCTTGGGGCGGGCCTCCTACGAGCAGTACTTC
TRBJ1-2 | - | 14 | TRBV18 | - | CASSPQQAYYGYTF | TGTGCCAGCTCACCACAACAGGCCTATTATGGCTACACCTTC
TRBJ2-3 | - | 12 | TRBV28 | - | CASSPDFSRRYF | TGTGCCAGCAGTCCCGACTTCTCGCGGCGGTATTTT
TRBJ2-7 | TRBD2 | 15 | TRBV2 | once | CASRRLAGGSYEQYF | TGTGCCAGCAGAAGACTAGCGGGAGGGTCCTACGAGCAGTACTTC
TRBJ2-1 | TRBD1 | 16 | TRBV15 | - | CATSRPSGQGAIEQFF | TGTGCCACCAGCAGACCCTCGGGACAGGGGGCAATTGAGCAGTTCTTC
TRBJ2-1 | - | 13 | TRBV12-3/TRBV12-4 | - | CASSFDRHNEQFF | TGTGCCAGCAGTTTCGACAGGCACAATGAGCAGTTCTTC
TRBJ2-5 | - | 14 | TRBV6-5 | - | CASREWARGETQYF | TGTGCCAGCAGGGAGTGGGCTCGGGGAGAGACCCAGTACTTC
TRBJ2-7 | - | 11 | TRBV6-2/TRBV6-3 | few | CASSSVYEQYF | TGTGCCAGCAGTTCCGTCTACGAGCAGTACTTC
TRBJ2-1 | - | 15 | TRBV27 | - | CASSLLEAVSGEQFF | TGTGCCAGCAGTTTACTAGAGGCAGTGAGTGGTGAGCAGTTCTTC